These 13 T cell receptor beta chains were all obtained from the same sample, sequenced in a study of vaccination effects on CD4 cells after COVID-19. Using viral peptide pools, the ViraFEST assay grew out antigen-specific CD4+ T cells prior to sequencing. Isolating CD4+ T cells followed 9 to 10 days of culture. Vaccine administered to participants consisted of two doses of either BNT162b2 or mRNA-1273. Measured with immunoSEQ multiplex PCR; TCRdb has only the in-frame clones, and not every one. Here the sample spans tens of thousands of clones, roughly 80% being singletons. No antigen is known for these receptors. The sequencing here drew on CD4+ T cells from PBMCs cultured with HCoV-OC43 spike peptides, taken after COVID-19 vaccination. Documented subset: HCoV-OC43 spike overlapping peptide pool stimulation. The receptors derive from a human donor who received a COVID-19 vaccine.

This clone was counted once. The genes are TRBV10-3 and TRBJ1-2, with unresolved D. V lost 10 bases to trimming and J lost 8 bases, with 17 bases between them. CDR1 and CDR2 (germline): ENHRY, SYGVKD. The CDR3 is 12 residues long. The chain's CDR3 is CATGVGLGGYTF. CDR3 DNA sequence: TGTGCCACCGGCGTCGGGTTGGGCGGCTACACCTTC.

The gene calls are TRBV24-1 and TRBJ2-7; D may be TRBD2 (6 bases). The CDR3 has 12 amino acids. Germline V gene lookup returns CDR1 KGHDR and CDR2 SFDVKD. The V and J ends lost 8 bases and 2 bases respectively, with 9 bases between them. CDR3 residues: CATIWRAYEQYV. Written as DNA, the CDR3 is TGTGCCACCATTTGGAGGGCCTACGAGCAGTACGTC.

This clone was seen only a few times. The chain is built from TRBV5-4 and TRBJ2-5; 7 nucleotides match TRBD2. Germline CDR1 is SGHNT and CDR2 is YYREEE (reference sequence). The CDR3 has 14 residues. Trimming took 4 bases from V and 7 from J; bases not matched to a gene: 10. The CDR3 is CASSPQGGTGTQYF. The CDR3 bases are TGTGCCAGCAGCCCCCAGGGAGGGACCGGGACCCAGTACTTC. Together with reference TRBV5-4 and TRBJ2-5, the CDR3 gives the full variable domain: ETGVTQSPTHLIKTRGQQVTLRCSSQSGHNTVSWYQQALGQGPQFIFQYYREEENGRGNFPPRFSGLQFPNYSSELNVNALELDDSALYLCASSPQGGTGTQYFGPGTRLLVL.

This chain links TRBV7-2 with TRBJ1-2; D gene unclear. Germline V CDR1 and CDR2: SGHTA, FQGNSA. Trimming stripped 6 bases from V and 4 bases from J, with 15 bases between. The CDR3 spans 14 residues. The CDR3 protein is CASSRASGPYGYTF. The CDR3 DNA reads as TGTGCCAGCAGTAGGGCTTCCGGACCCTATGGCTACACCTTC.

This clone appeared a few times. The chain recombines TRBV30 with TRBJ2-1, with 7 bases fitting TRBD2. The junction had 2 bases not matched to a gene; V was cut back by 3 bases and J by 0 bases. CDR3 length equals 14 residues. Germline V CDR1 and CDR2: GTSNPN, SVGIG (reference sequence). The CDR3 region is CAWRGGSSYNEQFF. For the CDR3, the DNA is TGTGCCTGGAGGGGCGGGAGCTCCTACAATGAGCAGTTCTTC.

In nucleotides, the CDR3 is TGCGCCAGCAGCCGGACAGGGCTGGTCACTGAAGCTTTCTTT. This translates into CASSRTGLVTEAFF. The V and J genes are TRBV5-1 and TRBJ1-1; 8 nucleotides align to TRBD1. Germline trimming cut 4 bases from V and 4 bases from J; bases unmatched to any gene: 6. Germline V gene data show CDR1 as SGHRS and CDR2 as YFSETQ. The CDR3 sequence is 14 residues long.

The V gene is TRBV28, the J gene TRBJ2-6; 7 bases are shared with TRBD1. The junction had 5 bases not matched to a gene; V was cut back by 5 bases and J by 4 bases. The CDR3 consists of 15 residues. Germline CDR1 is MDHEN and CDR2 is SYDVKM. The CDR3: CASSDTGAGANVLTF. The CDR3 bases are TGTGCCAGCAGTGACACAGGGGCAGGGGCCAACGTCCTGACTTTC.

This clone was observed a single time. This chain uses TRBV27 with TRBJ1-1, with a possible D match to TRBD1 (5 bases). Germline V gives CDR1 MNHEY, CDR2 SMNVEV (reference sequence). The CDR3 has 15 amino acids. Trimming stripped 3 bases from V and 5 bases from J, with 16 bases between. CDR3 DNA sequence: TGTGCCAGCAGTTTTCTTTCCCGGGGGGAAACTGAAGCTTTCTTT. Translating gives CASSFLSRGETEAFF.

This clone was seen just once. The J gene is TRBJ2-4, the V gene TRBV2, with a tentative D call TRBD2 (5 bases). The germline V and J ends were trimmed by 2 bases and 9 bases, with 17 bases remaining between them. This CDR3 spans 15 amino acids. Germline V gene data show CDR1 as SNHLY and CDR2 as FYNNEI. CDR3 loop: CASSERSPLRGIQYF. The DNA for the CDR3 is TGTGCCAGCAGTGAACGGTCACCCCTACGGGGCATTCAGTACTTC.

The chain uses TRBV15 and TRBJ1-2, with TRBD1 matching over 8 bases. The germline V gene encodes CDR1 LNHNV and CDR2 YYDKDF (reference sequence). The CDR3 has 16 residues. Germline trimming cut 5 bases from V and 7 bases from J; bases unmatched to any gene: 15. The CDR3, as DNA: TGTGCCACCAGCTTTCCGATCCCAGACAGGGGAGGTGGCTACACCTTC. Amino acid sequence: CATSFPIPDRGGGYTF.

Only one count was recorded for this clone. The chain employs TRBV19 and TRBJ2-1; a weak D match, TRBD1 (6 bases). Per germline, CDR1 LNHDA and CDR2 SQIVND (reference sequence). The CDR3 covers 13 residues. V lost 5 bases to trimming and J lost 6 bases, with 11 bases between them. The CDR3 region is CASSHRQVNEQFF. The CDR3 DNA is TGTGCCAGTAGTCATCGACAGGTCAATGAGCAGTTCTTC.

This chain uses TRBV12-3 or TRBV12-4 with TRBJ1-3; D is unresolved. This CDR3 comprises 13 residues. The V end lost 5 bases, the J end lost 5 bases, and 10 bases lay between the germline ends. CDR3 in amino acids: CASSRTDRNTIYF. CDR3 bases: TGTGCCAGCAGTCGTACTGATAGAAACACCATATATTTT.

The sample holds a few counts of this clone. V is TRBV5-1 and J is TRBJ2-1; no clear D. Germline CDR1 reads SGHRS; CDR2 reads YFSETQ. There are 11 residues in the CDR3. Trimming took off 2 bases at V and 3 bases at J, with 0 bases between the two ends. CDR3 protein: CASSFYNEQFF. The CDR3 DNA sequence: TGCGCCAGCAGCTTCTACAATGAGCAGTTCTTC.